The T cell receptor beta chain described here comes from a study of technical replicates of blood from several donors. The CDR3 covers 13 residues. V trimming: 9 bases; J trimming: 7 bases; junction bases outside the gene matches: 10. Germline assignment: CDR1 ENHRY and CDR2 SYGVKD. Sequencing was performed with immunoSEQ multiplex PCR; in TCRdb, only in-frame clones are kept and a portion is missing. The table lists approximately 82,000 clones, around 90% of them singletons, with 0.3% to 0.45% in the top ten. Sequencing was carried out using T cells isolated from PBMCs. This clonotype was obtained from a human donor in good health. Some clones in this sample may be carry-over from other donors' samples. The chain has TRBV10-3 and TRBJ2-7; 9 nucleotides agree with TRBD2. Here the CDR3 reads CAISLAGVVEQYF. Here the CDR3 DNA reads TGTGCCATATCTTTAGCGGGAGTAGTGGAGCAGTACTTC.